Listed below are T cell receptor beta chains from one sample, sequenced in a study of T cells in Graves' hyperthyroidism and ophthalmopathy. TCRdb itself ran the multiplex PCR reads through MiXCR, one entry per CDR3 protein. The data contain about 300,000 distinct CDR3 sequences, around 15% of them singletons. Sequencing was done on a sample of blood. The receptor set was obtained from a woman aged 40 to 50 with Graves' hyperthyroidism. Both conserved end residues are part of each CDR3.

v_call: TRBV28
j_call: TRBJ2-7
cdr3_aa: CASSPGLGYEQYF

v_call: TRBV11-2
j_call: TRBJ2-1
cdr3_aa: CASSLDHGGGEQFF

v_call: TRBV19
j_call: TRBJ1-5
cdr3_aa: CASSIYTSSNQPQHF

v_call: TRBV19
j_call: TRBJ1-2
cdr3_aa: CAIRGTMDYGYTF

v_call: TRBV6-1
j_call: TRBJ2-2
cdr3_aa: CASFRPGNTGELFF

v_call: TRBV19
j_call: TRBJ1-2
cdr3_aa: CASSIPSTGSYGYTF

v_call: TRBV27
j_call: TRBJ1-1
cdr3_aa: CASSWGASRTEAFF

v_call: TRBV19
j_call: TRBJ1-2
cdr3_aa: CASRGDRGSPNYGYTF

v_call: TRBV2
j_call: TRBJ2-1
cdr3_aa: CASIWTGNYNEQFF

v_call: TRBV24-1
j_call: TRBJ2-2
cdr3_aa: CATSDPGGQNTGELFF

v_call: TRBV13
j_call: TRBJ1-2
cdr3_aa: CASSLYDREGYGYTF

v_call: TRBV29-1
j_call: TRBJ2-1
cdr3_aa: CSGVAGAFYEQFF

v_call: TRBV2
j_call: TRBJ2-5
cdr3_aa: CASGTGVVETQYF

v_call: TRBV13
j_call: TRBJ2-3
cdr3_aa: CASSPGGTSGTDTQYF

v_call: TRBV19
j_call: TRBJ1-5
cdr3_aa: CASSTSRDRGTYSNQPQHF

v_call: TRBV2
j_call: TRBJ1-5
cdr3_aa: CASSEWAEPLNQPQHF

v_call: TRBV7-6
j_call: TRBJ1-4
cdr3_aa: CASSTQPGRLNEKLFF

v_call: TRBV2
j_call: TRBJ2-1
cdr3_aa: CASSAQGLAGANEQFF

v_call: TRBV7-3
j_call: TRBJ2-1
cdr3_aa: CASSSDSSYNEQFF

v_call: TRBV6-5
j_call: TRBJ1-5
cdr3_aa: CASSYAYSNQPQHF

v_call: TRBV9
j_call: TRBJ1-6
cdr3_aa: CASSETGSVNSPLHF

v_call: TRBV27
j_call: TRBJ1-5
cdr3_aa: CASKITGTSNQPQHF

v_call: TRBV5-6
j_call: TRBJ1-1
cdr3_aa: CASSLGLPDGDTEAFF

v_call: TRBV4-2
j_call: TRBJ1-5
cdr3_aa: CASSQDRTDSNQPQHF

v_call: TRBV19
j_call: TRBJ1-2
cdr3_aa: CASSIGGGQGGYTF

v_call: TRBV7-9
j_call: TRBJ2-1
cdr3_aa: CASSRLAEVGNEQFF

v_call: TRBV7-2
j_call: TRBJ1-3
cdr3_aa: CASSLNPMFSGNTIYF

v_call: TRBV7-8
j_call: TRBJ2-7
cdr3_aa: CASSSPGTGDEQYF

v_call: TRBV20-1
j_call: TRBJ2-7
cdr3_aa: CSARDLKGSYEQYF

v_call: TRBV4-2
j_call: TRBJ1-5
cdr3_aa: CASSQDLVGRMDSNQPQHF

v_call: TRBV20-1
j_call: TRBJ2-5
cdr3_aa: CSARSSRSSVQETQYF

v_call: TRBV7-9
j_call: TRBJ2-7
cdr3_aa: CASSLDRGGYEQYF

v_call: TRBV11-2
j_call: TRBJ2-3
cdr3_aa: CASSLERATDTQYF

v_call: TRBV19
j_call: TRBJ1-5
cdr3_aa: CASSIEGGPQHF

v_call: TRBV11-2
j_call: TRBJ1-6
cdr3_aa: CASSSAGTGNSPLHF

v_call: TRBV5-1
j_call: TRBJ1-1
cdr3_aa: CASTRGQNTEAFF